This TCR beta chain was identified during a study of resident and recirculating memory T cells in vitiligo. The CDR3 spans 15 residues. CDR1 is SNHLY, CDR2 FYNNEI, per germline. Trimming shortened V by 6 bases and J by 0 bases, and 14 bases separated the two germline ends. Overall study results and limits: TCR sequences were not conserved across biopsy sites or patients. Clonality differed among vitiligo lesions, with no unique dominant clone.

No change in lesions over the prior 6 months defined stable disease. Patients who had received treatment within the previous three months were excluded. As for this clone: Its antigen is not identified.

Produced via immunoSEQ multiplex PCR; TCRdb's table is partial and in-frame only. Here the sample spans more than 35,000 clones, nearly 95% being singletons. The chain uses TRBV2 and TRBJ1-2; unclear D gene. This TCR came from a male donor with vitiligo. The sequenced sample was blood. The CDR3 sequence: CASRDSEQANYGYTF. In DNA form, the CDR3 reads TGTGCCAGCAGGGACTCGGAACAAGCTAACTATGGCTACACCTTC.